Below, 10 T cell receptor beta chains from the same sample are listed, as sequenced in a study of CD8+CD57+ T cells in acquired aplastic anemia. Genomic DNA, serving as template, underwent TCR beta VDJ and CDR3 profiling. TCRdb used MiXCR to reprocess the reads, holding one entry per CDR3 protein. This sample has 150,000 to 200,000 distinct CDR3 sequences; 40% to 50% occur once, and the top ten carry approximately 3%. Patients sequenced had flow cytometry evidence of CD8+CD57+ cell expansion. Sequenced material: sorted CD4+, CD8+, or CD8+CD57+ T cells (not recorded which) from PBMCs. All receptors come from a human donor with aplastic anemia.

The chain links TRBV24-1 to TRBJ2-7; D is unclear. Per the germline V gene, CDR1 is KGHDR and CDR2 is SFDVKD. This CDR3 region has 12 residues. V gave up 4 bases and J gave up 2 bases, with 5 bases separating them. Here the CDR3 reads CATSDRTYEQYF. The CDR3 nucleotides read TGTGCCACCAGTGACCGAACCTACGAGCAGTACTTC.

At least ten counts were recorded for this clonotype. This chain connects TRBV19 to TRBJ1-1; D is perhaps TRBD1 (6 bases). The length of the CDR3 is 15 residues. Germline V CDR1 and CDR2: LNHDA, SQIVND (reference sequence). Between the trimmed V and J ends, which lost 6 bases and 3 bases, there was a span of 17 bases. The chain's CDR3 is CASSPRGGADTEAFF. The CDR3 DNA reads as TGTGCCAGTAGCCCCCGTGGGGGGGCGGACACTGAAGCTTTCTTT.

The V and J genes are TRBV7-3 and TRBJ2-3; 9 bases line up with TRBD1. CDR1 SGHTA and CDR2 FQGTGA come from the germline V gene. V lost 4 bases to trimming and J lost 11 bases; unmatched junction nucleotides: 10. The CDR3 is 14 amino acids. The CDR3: CASSSGTGYNEQYF. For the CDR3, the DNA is TGTGCCAGCAGCTCCGGGACAGGGTACAATGAGCAGTATTTT.

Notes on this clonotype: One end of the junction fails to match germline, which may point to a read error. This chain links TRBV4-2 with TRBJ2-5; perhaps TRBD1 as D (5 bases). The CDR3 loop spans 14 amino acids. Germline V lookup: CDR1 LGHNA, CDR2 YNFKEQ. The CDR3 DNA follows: TGTGCCAGTAGCCAGGGATGGACAAAAGAGACCCAGTACTTC. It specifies CASSQGWTKETQYF.

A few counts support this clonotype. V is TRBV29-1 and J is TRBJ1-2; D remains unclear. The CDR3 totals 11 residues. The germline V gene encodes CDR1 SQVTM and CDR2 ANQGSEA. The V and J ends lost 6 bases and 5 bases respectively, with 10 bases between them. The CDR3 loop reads CSVLTDYGYTF. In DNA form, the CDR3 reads TGCAGCGTCCTGACGGATTATGGCTACACCTTC.

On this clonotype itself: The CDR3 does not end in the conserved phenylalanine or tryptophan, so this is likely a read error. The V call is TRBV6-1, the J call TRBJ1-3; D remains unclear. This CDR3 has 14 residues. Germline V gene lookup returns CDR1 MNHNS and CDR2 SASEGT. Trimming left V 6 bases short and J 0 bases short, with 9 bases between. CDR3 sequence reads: CASREVSSGNTIYL. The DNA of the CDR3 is TGTGCCAGCAGGGAGGTATCCTCTGGAAACACCATATATCTT.

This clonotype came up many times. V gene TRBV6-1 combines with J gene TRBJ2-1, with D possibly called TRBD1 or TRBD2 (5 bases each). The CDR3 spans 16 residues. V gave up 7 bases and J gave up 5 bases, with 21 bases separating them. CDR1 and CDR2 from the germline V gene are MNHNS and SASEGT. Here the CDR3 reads CASTSFTGRVDNEQFF. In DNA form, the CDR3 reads TGTGCCAGCACCTCCTTCACGGGACGGGTCGACAATGAGCAGTTCTTC.

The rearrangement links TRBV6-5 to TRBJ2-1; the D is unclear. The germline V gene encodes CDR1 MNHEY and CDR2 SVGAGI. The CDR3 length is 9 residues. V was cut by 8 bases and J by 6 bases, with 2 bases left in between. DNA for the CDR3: TGTGCCAGCGTCAATGAGCAGTTCTTC. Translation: CASVNEQFF.

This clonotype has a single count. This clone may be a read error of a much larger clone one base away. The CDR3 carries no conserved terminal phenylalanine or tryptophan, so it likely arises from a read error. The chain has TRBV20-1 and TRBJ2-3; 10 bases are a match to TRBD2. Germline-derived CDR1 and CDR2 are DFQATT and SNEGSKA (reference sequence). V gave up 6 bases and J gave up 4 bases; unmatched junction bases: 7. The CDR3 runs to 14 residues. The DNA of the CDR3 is TGCAGTGCCCCCCCTAGCGGGAGCGCAGATACGCAGTATTCT. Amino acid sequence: CSAPPSGSADTQYS.

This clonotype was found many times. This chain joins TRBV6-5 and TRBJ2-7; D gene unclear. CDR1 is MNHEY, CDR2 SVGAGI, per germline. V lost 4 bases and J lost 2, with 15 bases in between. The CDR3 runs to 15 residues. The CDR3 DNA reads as TGTGCCAGCAGTTTCTCCACGAGTACCGCCTACGAGCAGTACTTC. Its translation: CASSFSTSTAYEQYF.